A single sample is the source of the 28 T cell receptor beta chains below, sequenced in a study of beta chain features in type 1 diabetes. cDNA synthesis used the whole RNA isolate, giving expressed TCRB sequences. TCRdb's table, derived via immunoSEQ multiplex PCR, lists solely in-frame clones and lacks some. The table records 130,000 to 150,000 clones, about 44% of them present only once. Source material: Tregs from blood. The source of these receptors is a man aged 18 to 29 in good health.

J is TRBJ2-3 and V is TRBV6-5, with D uncertain. V lost 2 bases, J lost 0 bases, and 12 bases lay in between. This CDR3 comprises 16 residues. Germline CDR1 and CDR2: MNHEY and SVGAGI. Written as DNA, the CDR3 is TGTGCCAGCAGTTACCTCACTGGTCCTAGCACAGATACGCAGTATTTT. It encodes CASSYLTGPSTDTQYF.

The chain links TRBV4-2 to TRBJ2-7; no clear D gene. The CDR3 extends over 15 amino acids. The V gene's germline CDR1 is LGHNA and CDR2 YNFKEQ. The germline V and J ends were trimmed by 0 bases and 0 bases, with 9 bases remaining between them. The CDR3 bases are TGTGCCAGCAGCCAAGAAAGGAGTAGCTCCTACGAGCAGTACTTC. Translating gives CASSQERSSSYEQYF.

The chain links TRBV27 to TRBJ1-4, with 8 nucleotides matching TRBD1. The CDR3 consists of 14 residues. The V and J ends lost 6 bases and 7 bases, in that order; junction bases with no gene match: 7. The V gene's germline CDR1 is MNHEY and CDR2 SMNVEV (reference sequence). CDR3 sequence: CASRPQGVLEKLFF. DNA of the CDR3: TGTGCCAGCAGGCCACAGGGGGTTCTTGAAAAACTGTTTTTT. Full variable domain (outside the CDR3, taken from reference TRBV27 and TRBJ1-4): EAQVTQNPRYLITVTGKKLTVTCSQNMNHEYMSWYRQDPGLGLRQIYYSMNVEVTDKGDVPEGYKVSRKEKRNFPLILESPSPNQTSLYFCASRPQGVLEKLFFGSGTQLSVL.

The V call is TRBV4-3, the J call TRBJ2-5; the D is unclear. The CDR3 is made up of 17 amino acids. Germline CDR1 and CDR2: LGHNA and YSLEER. V lost 1 base and J 2 bases, leaving 17 bases between the germline ends. CDR3 coding DNA: TGCGCCAGCAGCCAAGTACTGGCGAGCTCCGGGCAAGAGACCCAGTACTTC. Its protein product is CASSQVLASSGQETQYF.

This clone was seen a few times. The chain uses TRBV30 and TRBJ2-3; 12 nucleotides match TRBD2. Germline values: CDR1 GTSNPN, CDR2 SVGIG (reference sequence). This CDR3 spans 15 amino acids. Trimming took 0 bases from V and 4 from J; bases not matched to a gene: 2. The CDR3: CAWSVPSGGADTQYF. As DNA, the CDR3 is TGTGCCTGGAGTGTACCTAGCGGGGGGGCAGATACGCAGTATTTT.

The V call is TRBV2, the J call TRBJ2-3; 10 nucleotides line up with TRBD2. The length of the CDR3 is 12 residues. V gave up 10 bases and J gave up 4 bases; unmatched junction bases: 2. Germline loops: CDR1 SNHLY, CDR2 FYNNEI. The CDR3 loop is CAIAGGSDTQYF. The CDR3 DNA sequence: TGTGCCATAGCGGGGGGCTCAGATACGCAGTATTTT.

The V call is TRBV10-3, the J call TRBJ2-2; perhaps TRBD2 as D (6 bases). The CDR3 sequence is 11 residues long. From germline, CDR1 is ENHRY and CDR2 SYGVKD. Trimming removed 10 bases from V and 3 bases from J, with 6 bases in between. The CDR3 loop is CASGDTGELFF. CDR3 in DNA: TGTGCCAGCGGGGACACCGGGGAGCTGTTTTTT.

This clone occurred once. The rearrangement joins TRBV30 to TRBJ1-5; D unresolved. V was pared by 2 bases and J by 0 bases, with 14 bases between. Germline V gives CDR1 GTSNPN, CDR2 SVGIG (reference sequence). There are 16 residues in the CDR3. The CDR3 loop is CAWSWYSYISNQPQHF. CDR3 DNA: TGTGCCTGGAGTTGGTACAGTTATATTAGCAATCAGCCCCAGCATTTT.

This clone was recorded only once. The chain joins TRBV6-4 to TRBJ2-1; D is possibly TRBD1 (6 bases). The CDR3 contains 14 residues. Between the trimmed V and J ends, which lost 2 bases and 4 bases, there was a span of 9 bases. Germline V gene sequence: CDR1 MRHNA, CDR2 SNTAGT. For the CDR3, the DNA is TGTGCCAGCAGTGACCGAGGACAGTACAATGAGCAGTTCTTC. Residues: CASSDRGQYNEQFF.

This chain uses TRBV29-1 with TRBJ2-7; no reliable D call. CDR3 length equals 13 residues. CDR1 and CDR2 from the germline V gene are SQVTM and ANQGSEA. The V end lost 3 bases, the J end lost 0 bases, and 9 bases lay between the germline ends. The CDR3 reads CSVEGLSSYEQYF. The CDR3 DNA is TGCAGCGTTGAGGGCTTGAGCTCCTACGAGCAGTACTTC.

The rearrangement uses TRBV18 and TRBJ2-2; a weak D match, TRBD1 (6 bases). V was shortened by 5 bases and J by 0 bases, with 10 bases between the two germline ends. This CDR3 is 15 amino acids long. Germline values: CDR1 KGHSH, CDR2 LQKENI. This chain's CDR3 is CASSTGTSNTGELFF. CDR3 coding DNA: TGTGCCAGCTCAACCGGGACATCGAACACCGGGGAGCTGTTTTTT.

The chain joins TRBV7-3 to TRBJ2-3; 15 bases agree with TRBD2. Germline V gives CDR1 SGHTA, CDR2 FQGTGA. The V segment lost 5 bases and the J segment 4 bases; nucleotides outside the gene matches: 4. This CDR3 has 16 amino acids. CDR3 sequence: CASSPGLAGGSDTQYF. In DNA form, the CDR3 reads TGTGCCAGCAGCCCCGGACTAGCGGGGGGGTCAGATACGCAGTATTTT. The complete variable domain, with remaining parts taken from reference TRBV7-3 and TRBJ2-3, reads GAGVSQTPSNKVTEKGKYVELRCDPISGHTALYWYRQSLGQGPEFLIYFQGTGAADDSGLPNDRFFAVRPEGSVSTLKIQRTERGDSAVYLCASSPGLAGGSDTQYFGPGTRLTVL.

The rearrangement joins TRBV2 to TRBJ2-5; D possibly corresponds to TRBD2 (6 bases). The ends were cut back, 4 bases at V and 7 bases at J, with 13 bases in the middle. The CDR3 is made up of 13 amino acids. Germline assignment: CDR1 SNHLY and CDR2 FYNNEI. The CDR3 DNA follows: TGTGCCAGCAGTGCTGATTTGGGGGGGACCCAGTACTTC. This codes for CASSADLGGTQYF.

The CDR3 loop reads CASTRDSLYNEQFF. The CDR3 nucleotides are TGTGCCAGCACCCGAGACAGTCTCTACAATGAGCAGTTCTTC. This sequence joins TRBV6-1 and TRBJ2-1; the D gene is possibly TRBD1 (5 bases). V was trimmed by 7 bases and J by 3 bases, leaving 13 bases between them. This CDR3 is 14 amino acids long. Germline CDR1 and CDR2: MNHNS and SASEGT.

The rearrangement joins TRBV5-4 to TRBJ1-1; D not certain. V was shortened by 3 bases and J by 0 bases, with 6 bases between the two germline ends. The CDR3 loop spans 13 amino acids. CDR1 and CDR2 (germline): SGHNT, YYREEE (reference sequence). The CDR3 spells CASSSNMNTEAFF. The CDR3 region has the DNA TGTGCCAGCAGCTCCAACATGAACACTGAAGCTTTCTTT.

In this sample, this clone turned up a few times. This chain links TRBV2 with TRBJ1-4; D is undetermined. The CDR3 runs to 13 residues. CDR1 and CDR2 from the germline V gene are SNHLY and FYNNEI. Trimming cost V 5 bases and J 6 bases, with 10 bases left between them. CDR3 sequence (DNA): TGTGCCAGCAGTTCGCGTTTGGATGAAAAACTGTTTTTT. Amino acids: CASSSRLDEKLFF.

The gene calls are TRBV29-1 and TRBJ1-2; D possibly corresponds to TRBD1 (6 bases). The CDR3 totals 13 residues. Germline CDR1 is SQVTM and CDR2 is ANQGSEA. Deletions cut 3 bases from V and 4 bases from J, with 12 bases between. The CDR3 loop is CSVEGGPRYGYTF. CDR3 sequence (DNA): TGCAGCGTTGAGGGGGGGCCTCGCTATGGCTACACCTTC.

The CDR3 DNA sequence: TGTGCCAGCAGCCCCCAGGGGGGATCGGCCTACGAGCAGTACTTC. This sequence encodes CASSPQGGSAYEQYF. This chain connects TRBV7-3 to TRBJ2-7; a possible D gene is TRBD1 (7 bases). The CDR3 covers 15 residues. From germline, CDR1 is SGHTA and CDR2 FQGTGA. V was cut by 5 bases and J by 2 bases, with 16 bases left in between.

The rearrangement links TRBV5-6 to TRBJ2-3; a possible D gene is TRBD2 (5 bases). CDR3 length equals 12 residues. Germline-derived CDR1 and CDR2 are SGHDT and YYEEEE. Between the trimmed V and J ends, which lost 4 bases and 6 bases, there was a span of 9 bases. The DNA of the CDR3 is TGTGCCAGCAGCCTCGGCGGGGATACGCAGTATTTT. It translates to CASSLGGDTQYF.

With respect to this clone: This is likely a read error, given that the CDR3 carries no conserved phenylalanine or tryptophan at its end. The chain links TRBV27 to TRBJ2-4; 7 nucleotides match TRBD2. Per germline, CDR1 MNHEY and CDR2 SMNVEV (reference sequence). With V trimmed by 5 bases and J by 5 bases, 6 bases remained unmatched. CDR3 length equals 14 residues. As DNA, the CDR3 is TGTGCCAGCAGTATTAGCGGGCGACAAAACATTCAGTACCTC. It translates to CASSISGRQNIQYL.

This clone appeared a few times. The chain joins TRBV28 to TRBJ2-1; a possible D gene is TRBD2 (6 bases). This CDR3 contains 11 residues. Germline values: CDR1 MDHEN, CDR2 SYDVKM. V lost 4 bases to trimming and J lost 13 bases, with 11 bases between them. CDR3 sequence (DNA): TGTGCCAGCAGTTGGGGACTTGTTCAGTTCTTC. The encoded protein is CASSWGLVQFF.

This clone was counted a few times. The chain links TRBV7-2 to TRBJ2-7; TRBD1 aligns across 10 bases. With 5 bases clipped from V and 4 bases from J, the junction kept 11 bases outside the gene matches. CDR3 length equals 16 residues. The germline V gene encodes CDR1 SGHTA and CDR2 FQGNSA. The CDR3 spells CASSPRATGGSYEQYF. CDR3 nucleotide sequence: TGTGCCAGCAGCCCGAGGGCGACAGGGGGCTCTTACGAGCAGTACTTC.

This clone was counted between two and nine times. A read error may account for a junction end that differs from germline. This rearrangement joins TRBV15 to TRBJ1-4; maybe TRBD1 (5 bases). The CDR3 loop spans 12 amino acids. The germline V gene encodes CDR1 LNHNV and CDR2 YYDKDF (reference sequence). DNA of the CDR3: TGTGCCACCAGCAGGCCGAGTGGACATGTTTCGTTT. Translation gives CATSRPSGHVSF.

The gene calls are TRBV18 and TRBJ2-1, with D possibly being TRBD2 (5 bases). The germline V gene has CDR1 KGHSH and CDR2 LQKENI. The V end lost 6 bases, the J end lost 2 bases, and 11 bases lay between the germline ends. CDR3 length: 14 residues. The CDR3 protein is CASSTIRAYNEQFF. The CDR3 DNA follows: TGTGCCAGCTCGACTATCCGAGCCTACAATGAGCAGTTCTTC.

The rearrangement links TRBV7-9 to TRBJ2-2; 7 nucleotides align to TRBD2. V lost 3 bases and J lost 0; bases outside the gene matches: 7. The CDR3 has 17 amino acids. Germline CDR1 reads SEHNR; CDR2 reads FQNEAQ (reference sequence). In DNA, the CDR3 is TGTGCCAGCAGCTTTCGAAAGGCGGGAGCGAACACCGGGGAGCTGTTTTTT. It is translated as CASSFRKAGANTGELFF.

This clone appeared a few times. The chain links TRBV10-3 to TRBJ1-1; D gene uncertain. The CDR3 runs to 14 residues. CDR1 is ENHRY, CDR2 SYGVKD, per germline. V was cut by 3 bases and J by 1 base, with 9 bases left in between. This CDR3 is CAISDPPGNTEAFF. For the CDR3, the DNA is TGTGCCATCAGTGACCCACCAGGGAACACTGAAGCTTTCTTT.

In this sample, this clone turned up a few times. The gene calls are TRBV6-6 and TRBJ2-5; maybe TRBD1 (7 bases). The CDR3 covers 16 residues. Germline V gene lookup returns CDR1 MNHNY and CDR2 SVGAGI (reference sequence). Trimming cost V 1 base and J 5 bases, with 17 bases left between them. The CDR3 DNA reads TGTGCCAGCAGTTACTGGGGTGGAGGGGGCGCGGAGACCCAGTACTTC. Amino acid sequence: CASSYWGGGGAETQYF.

The chain combines TRBV28 with TRBJ1-2; D unclear. This CDR3 has 13 amino acids. With 5 bases removed from V and 4 bases from J, the gap between germline ends came to 11 bases. The V gene's germline CDR1 is MDHEN and CDR2 SYDVKM. The DNA for the CDR3 is TGTGCCAGCAGTCCCCGCAGGTTCTATGGCTACACCTTC. It translates to CASSPRRFYGYTF.